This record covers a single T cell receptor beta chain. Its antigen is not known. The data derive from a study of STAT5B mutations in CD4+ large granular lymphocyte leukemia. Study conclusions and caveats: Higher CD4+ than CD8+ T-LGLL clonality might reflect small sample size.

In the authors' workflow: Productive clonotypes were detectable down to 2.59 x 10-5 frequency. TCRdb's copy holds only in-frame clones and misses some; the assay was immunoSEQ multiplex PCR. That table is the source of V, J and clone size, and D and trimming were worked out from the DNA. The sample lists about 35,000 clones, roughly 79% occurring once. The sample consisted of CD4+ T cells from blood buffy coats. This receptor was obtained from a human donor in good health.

CDR3 protein: CASSRLTSGSYNEQFF. CDR3 nucleotide sequence: TGTGCCAGCAGCCGACTTACTAGCGGGAGTTACAATGAGCAGTTCTTC. The chain combines TRBV14 with TRBJ2-1, with TRBD2 matching 11 bases. The germline gives CDR1 SGHDN, CDR2 FVKESK. V was clipped by 4 bases and J by 4 bases; unmatched bases: 6. The CDR3 contains 16 residues.